This entry describes one T cell receptor (beta chain). The specificity of this receptor is unknown. No base-level quality is on record; no much larger clone is a single base apart. Receptor libraries were prepared by multiplex PCR. The data were produced on an Illumina HiSeq 4000. To build TCR beta libraries, CDR3 regions were amplified by Arm-PCR using iRepertoire HTBI primers. Gel purification was performed on PCR products prior to sequencing. The source study handled its data this way. Gene usage analysis of CDR3 amino acid clonotypes relied on the approximately 60 TRBV and around 13 TRBJ segments identified across samples. COPE and FqMerger were used to merge the filtered high-quality paired reads into contigs. BLAST was used to align contigs to IMGT TRBV, TRBD and TRBJ reference genes, with CDR3 defined following IMGT. Highly expanded clones were defined as clonotypes with a frequency above 0.1%. Shannon entropy was used to measure repertoire diversity, and the Gini coefficient was used to measure V-J evenness. Public clonotypes were defined as clonotypes shared by more than one individual. TCRdb ran its own pipeline on the public reads, namely fastp trimming at Q25 and MiXCR clone calling, and kept in-frame beta chains. Every CDR3 protein is listed once, alongside the most common genes and DNA of its rows. These V and J calls derive from TCRdb rather than the authors' analysis. In this sample the table shows 350,000 to 500,000 distinct CDR3 sequences, 12% to 15% of which occur a single time. The ten largest clones take up around a sixth of the sample.

The CDR3 runs 15 amino acids, cysteine and phenylalanine included. Of the read, only the CDR3 DNA is kept; its 45 bases are in frame from base 1. Looking up the germline V gene (reference sequence) yields CDR1 DFQATT and CDR2 SNEGSKA. V is cut by 2 bases and J by 5 bases, and the space between the germline ends is 15 bases. This record belongs to a study of regulatory T cells in long-lasting Graves disease (dated by TCRdb to the early 2020s). Looking at the study overall: In the newly diagnosed Graves' disease group, patients had been taking antithyroid drugs for less than 3 months. Peripheral blood TCR sequencing and RNA sequencing compared persistent Graves' disease patients with newly diagnosed Graves' disease patients. The study was conducted in China and was registered as a clinical trial. A total of around 35 samples underwent TCR sequencing: some 13 from persistent and approximately 20 from newly diagnosed Graves' disease patients.

On the study overall, not on this receptor specifically: Peripheral blood alone was examined, since thyroid tissue, which constituted the primary lesion, could not be accessed. Only the TCR beta chain was sequenced and analyzed. Persistent patients shared more public clonotypes among themselves (around 2,800) than newly diagnosed patients did (approximately 970). The small sample size was acknowledged by the authors as a limitation that may reduce accuracy. Compared with newly diagnosed patients, persistent Graves' disease patients had lower TCR Shannon entropy and fewer highly expanded clones, which suggests clonal expansion. Persistent disease showed preferential use of TRBV28, TRBJ1-2 and TRBJ2-5, whereas newly diagnosed disease favored TRBV20-1 and TRBJ2-1.

The time point label of this sample denotes: newly diagnosed GD, antithyroid drugs for less than 3 months. RNA was extracted from PBMCs in TRIzol for both TCR sequencing and RNA sequencing. The diagnosis of Graves' disease was made according to American Thyroid Association guidelines. Patients for the study were recruited at an endocrinology department in Xi'an, China. From each patient, nine milliliters of peripheral blood was collected into an EDTA anticoagulant tube. PBMCs were isolated by Ficoll Paque Plus density gradient separation without further T cell sorting. RNA quality was checked with an Agilent 2100 Bioanalyzer and agarose gel, and concentration with a NanoDrop 2000. The data were also submitted as part of a second study, on T cells in Graves' hyperthyroidism and ophthalmopathy. Reported in the second study: Graves' hyperthyroidism was defined as stable when no progression to ophthalmopathy occurred over 18 months of follow-up. Hyperthyroidism patients were newly diagnosed, with disease duration under 2 months, and aged 18 to 65 years. The study excluded patients with uncontrolled infections, other autoimmune diseases, pregnancy or lactation. Diagnoses relied on clinical symptoms, serum thyroxine and TRAb, thyroid ultrasound and orbital computed tomography. A first-round RT-PCR of the TCR CDR3 used the HTBI primer set with the Qiagen OneStep RT-PCR kit. Blood samples also contained most of the expanded thyroid clonotypes (frequency above 0.001), which suggests that blood repertoires may reflect thyroid immune responses. A 13 V-J signature model separated ophthalmopathy from stable hyperthyroidism, with nearly 90% sensitivity and around 84% specificity in cross-validation and 80%/75% in testing. In validation, the model predicted progression to ophthalmopathy with 55% to 71% sensitivity and over 72% specificity, a median of 6.5 months before onset. TCR V-J signatures able to tell the groups apart were searched for in a discovery cohort of more than 90 patients, of whom fewer than 45 had Graves' ophthalmopathy and about 60 had stable Graves' hyperthyroidism. Prospective prediction of ophthalmopathy was tested in an independent validation cohort of approximately 19 hyperthyroidism patients and 17 patients who later progressed to ophthalmopathy. The roughly 100 discovery patients were randomly split 7:3 into training and test sets. In about 6 Graves' hyperthyroidism patients, the study also compared T-cell repertoires from thyroid tissue with T-cell repertoires from blood. Following sampling, methimazole starting at 30 mg daily was given to hyperthyroidism patients, and high-dose intravenous methylprednisolone was given to ophthalmopathy patients. A second multiplex PCR round built the libraries, followed by size selection and purification. Sequencing of the libraries was done on an Illumina HiSeq2000 using paired-end 100 bp reads. SOAPnuke was used to process the raw data, with reads discarded if the reads contained adapters or uncalled bases, had a mean Phred below 15, or lacked an exact constant-primer or identifier match. High-quality paired reads were merged with COPE v1.2.5, and unique nucleotide sequences were defined as clonotypes. MiTCR v1.1 was used to align the clonotypes against IMGT TRBV, TRBD and TRBJ reference segments. The analysis was restricted to V-J combinations with a frequency above 0.0001, which together covered 99.2% of the repertoires. The TCS score was defined as the ratio of F50 (clonal expansion) to E x V (chaos), calculated using BLOSUM62-based TCRdist between CDR3 peptides within each V-J. Welch's t-statistics and random forest reduced around 510 V-J features to 13, which were used in a naive Bayes classifier (R e1071). Sample size was not statistically predetermined, and investigators were not blinded to group allocation. According to the paper, TCR Vbeta CDR3 sequencing was carried out on over 130 peripheral blood samples, which came from approximately 41 ophthalmopathy, fewer than 80 hyperthyroidism and roughly 17 progressor patients.

The chain is made from TRBV20-1 and TRBJ2-2; the D region possibly corresponds to TRBD2 (6 bases align). The sample consisted of peripheral blood mononuclear cells (PBMCs), taken at new diagnosis, from a patient treated with antithyroid drugs. The receptor was isolated from a woman aged 50 to 60 with Graves disease. Donor details come from another sample of the same person, matched by shared clones. The sequenced DNA is TGCAGTGCTAGATTTCGGGGAGGCGAAACCGGGGAGCTGTTTTTT. This sequence encodes CSARFRGGETGELFF.